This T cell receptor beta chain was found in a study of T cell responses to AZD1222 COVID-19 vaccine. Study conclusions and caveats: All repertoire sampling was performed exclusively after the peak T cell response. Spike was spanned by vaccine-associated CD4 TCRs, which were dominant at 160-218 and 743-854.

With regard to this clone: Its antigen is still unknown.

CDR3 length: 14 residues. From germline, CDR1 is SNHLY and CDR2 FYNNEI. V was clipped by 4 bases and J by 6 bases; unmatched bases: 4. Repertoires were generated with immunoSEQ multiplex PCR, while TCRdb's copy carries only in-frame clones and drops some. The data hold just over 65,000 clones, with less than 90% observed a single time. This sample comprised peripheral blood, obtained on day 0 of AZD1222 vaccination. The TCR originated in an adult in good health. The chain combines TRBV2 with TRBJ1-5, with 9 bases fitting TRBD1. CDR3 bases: TGTGCCAGCAGTGGCGGGACAGGGAGTCAGCCCCAGCATTTT. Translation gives CASSGGTGSQPQHF.